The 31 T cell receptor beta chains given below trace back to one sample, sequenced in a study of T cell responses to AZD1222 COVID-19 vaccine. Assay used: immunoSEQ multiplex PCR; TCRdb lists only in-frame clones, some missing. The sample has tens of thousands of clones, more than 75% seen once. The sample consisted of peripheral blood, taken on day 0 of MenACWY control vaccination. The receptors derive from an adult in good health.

Written as DNA, the CDR3 is TGTGCCAGCAGCTCCAGGGGGTTAGGAGAAAAACTGTTTTTT. This sequence encodes CASSSRGLGEKLFF. The chain joins TRBV28 to TRBJ1-4, with 7 bases lining up with TRBD1. CDR3 size: 14 residues. With 6 bases clipped from V and 8 bases from J, the junction kept 9 bases outside the gene matches. CDR1 and CDR2 (germline): MDHEN, SYDVKM.

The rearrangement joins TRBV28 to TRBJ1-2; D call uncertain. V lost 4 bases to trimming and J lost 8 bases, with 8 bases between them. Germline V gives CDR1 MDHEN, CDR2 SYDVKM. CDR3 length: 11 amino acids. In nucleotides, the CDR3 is TGTGCCAGCAGTTACCAGTACGGCTACACCTTC. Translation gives CASSYQYGYTF.

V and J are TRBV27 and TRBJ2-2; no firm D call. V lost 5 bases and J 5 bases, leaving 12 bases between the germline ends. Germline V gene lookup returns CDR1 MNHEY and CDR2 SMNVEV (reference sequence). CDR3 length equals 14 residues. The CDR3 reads CASSPTRMTGELFF. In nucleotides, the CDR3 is TGTGCCAGCAGTCCAACTCGGATGACCGGGGAGCTGTTTTTT.

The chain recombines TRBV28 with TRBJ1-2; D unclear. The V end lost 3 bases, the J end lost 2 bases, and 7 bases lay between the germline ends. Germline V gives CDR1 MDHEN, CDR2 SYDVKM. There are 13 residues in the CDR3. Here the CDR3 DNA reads TGTGCCAGCAGTTTGCTGTTAAACTATGGCTACACCTTC. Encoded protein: CASSLLLNYGYTF.

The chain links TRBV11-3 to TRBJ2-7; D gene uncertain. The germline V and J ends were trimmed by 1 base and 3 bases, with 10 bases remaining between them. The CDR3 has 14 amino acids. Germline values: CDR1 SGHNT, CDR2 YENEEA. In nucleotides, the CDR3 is TGTGCCAGCAGCTTAGGAGGTCGAGACTACGAGCAGTACTTC. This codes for CASSLGGRDYEQYF.

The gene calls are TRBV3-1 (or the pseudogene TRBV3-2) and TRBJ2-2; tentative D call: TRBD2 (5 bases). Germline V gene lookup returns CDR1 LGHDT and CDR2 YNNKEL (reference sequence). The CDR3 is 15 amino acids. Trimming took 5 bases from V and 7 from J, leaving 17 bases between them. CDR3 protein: CASSYTARAGGELFF. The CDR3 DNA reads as TGTGCCAGCAGCTACACTGCGAGGGCGGGCGGGGAGCTGTTTTTT.

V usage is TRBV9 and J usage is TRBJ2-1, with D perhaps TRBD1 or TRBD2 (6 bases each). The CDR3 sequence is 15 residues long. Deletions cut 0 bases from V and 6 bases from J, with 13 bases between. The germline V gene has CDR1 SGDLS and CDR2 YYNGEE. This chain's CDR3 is CASSVEGGPGNEQFF. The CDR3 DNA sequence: TGTGCCAGCAGCGTAGAGGGGGGACCCGGCAATGAGCAGTTCTTC.

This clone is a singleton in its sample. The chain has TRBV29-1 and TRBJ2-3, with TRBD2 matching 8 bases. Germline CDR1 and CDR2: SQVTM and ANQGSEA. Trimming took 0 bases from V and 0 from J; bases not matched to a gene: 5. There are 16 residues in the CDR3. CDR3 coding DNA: TGCAGCGTTGAAGATCCCCTAGCGGGCAGCACAGATACGCAGTATTTT. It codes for CSVEDPLAGSTDTQYF.

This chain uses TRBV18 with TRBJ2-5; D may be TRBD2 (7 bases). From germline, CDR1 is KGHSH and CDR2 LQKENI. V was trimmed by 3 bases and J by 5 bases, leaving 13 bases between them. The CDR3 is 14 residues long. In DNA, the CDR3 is TGTGCCAGCTCACCGTCACAGGGAGGGGAGACCCAGTACTTC. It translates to CASSPSQGGETQYF. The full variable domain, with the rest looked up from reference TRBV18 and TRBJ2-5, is NAGVMQNPRHLVRRRGQEARLRCSPMKGHSHVYWYRQLPEEGLKFMVYLQKENIIDESGMPKERFSAEFPKEGPSILRIQQVVRGDSAAYFCASSPSQGGETQYFGPGTRLLVL.

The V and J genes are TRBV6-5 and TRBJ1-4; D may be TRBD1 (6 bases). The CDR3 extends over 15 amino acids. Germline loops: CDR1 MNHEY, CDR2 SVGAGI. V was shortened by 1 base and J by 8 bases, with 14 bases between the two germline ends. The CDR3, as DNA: TGTGCCAGCAGTTACTACGGGACATTGGCAGAAAAACTGTTTTTT. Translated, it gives CASSYYGTLAEKLFF.

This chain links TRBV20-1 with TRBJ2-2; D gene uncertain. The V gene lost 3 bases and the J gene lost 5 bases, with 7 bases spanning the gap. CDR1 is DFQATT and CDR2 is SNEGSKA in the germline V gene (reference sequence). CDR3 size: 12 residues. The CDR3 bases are TGCAGTGCTAGTTCGGGTACCGGGGAGCTGTTTTTT. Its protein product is CSASSGTGELFF.

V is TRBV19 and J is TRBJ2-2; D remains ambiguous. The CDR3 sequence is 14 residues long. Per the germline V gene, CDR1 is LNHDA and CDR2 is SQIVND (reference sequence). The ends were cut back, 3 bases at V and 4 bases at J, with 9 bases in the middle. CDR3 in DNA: TGTGCCAGTAGTATGGTTCGGACCACCGGGGAGCTGTTTTTT. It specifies CASSMVRTTGELFF.

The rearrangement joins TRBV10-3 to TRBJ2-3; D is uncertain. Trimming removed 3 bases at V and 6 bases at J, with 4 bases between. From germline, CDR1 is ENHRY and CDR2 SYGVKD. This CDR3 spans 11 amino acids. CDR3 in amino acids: CAISDSDTQYF. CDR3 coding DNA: TGTGCCATCAGTGACTCCGATACGCAGTATTTT.

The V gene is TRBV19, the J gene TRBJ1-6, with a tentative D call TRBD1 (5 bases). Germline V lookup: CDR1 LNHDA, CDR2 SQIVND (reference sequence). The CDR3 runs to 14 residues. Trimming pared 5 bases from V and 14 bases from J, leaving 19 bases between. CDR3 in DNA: TGTGCCAGTAGTGGCCCAGGAGGGGCCATCACCCTCCACTTT. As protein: CASSGPGGAITLHF.

The CDR3 DNA follows: TGTGCCAGCAGTAATGAAGGGGGGTCTTCTGAAGCTTTCTTT. Translation gives CASSNEGGSSEAFF. The chain has TRBV6-5 and TRBJ1-1; D is possibly TRBD1 (6 bases). The CDR3 runs to 14 residues. Germline V gene lookup returns CDR1 MNHEY and CDR2 SVGAGI. The V gene lost 5 bases and the J gene lost 6 bases, with 16 bases spanning the gap.

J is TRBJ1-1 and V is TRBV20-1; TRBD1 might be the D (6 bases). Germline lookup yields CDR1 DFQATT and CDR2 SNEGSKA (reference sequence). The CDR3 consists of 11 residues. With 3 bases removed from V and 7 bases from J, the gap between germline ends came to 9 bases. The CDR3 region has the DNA TGCAGTGCTAGCGGACAGTTTGAAGCTTTCTTT. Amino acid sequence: CSASGQFEAFF.

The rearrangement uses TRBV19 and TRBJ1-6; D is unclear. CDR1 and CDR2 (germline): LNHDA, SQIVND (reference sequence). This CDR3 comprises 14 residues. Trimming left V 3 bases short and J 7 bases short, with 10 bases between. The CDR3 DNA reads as TGTGCCAGTAGTATGAGGACCCTCAATTCACCCCTCCACTTT. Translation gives CASSMRTLNSPLHF.

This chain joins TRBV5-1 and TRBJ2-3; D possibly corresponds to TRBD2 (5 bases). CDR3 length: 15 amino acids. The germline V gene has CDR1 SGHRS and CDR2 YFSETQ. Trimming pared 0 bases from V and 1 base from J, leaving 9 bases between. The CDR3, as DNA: TGCGCCAGCAGCTTGGCGCAGGAGGGCACAGATACGCAGTATTTT. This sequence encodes CASSLAQEGTDTQYF.

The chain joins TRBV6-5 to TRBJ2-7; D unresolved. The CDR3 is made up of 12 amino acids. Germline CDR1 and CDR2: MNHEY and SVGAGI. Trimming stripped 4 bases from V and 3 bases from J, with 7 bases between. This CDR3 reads CASSLIGYEQYF. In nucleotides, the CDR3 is TGTGCCAGCAGTTTAATCGGCTACGAGCAGTACTTC.

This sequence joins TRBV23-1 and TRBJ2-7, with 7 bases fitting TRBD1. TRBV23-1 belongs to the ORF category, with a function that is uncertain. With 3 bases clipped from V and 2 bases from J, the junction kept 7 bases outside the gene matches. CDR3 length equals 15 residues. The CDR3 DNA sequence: TGCGCCAGCAGTCATCCCGACAGGGTAACCTACGAGCAGTACTTC. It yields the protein CASSHPDRVTYEQYF.

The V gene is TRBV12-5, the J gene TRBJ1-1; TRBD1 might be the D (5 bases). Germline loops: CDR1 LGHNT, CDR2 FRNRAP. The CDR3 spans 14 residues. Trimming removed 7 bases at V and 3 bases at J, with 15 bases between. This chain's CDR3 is CASAPGGGDTEAFF. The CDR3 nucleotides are TGTGCTAGTGCCCCCGGGGGGGGAGACACTGAAGCTTTCTTT.

The CDR3 here is CASSPKPDTEAFF. The CDR3 DNA is TGCGCCAGCAGCCCCAAACCTGATACTGAAGCTTTCTTT. V is TRBV4-3 and J is TRBJ1-1; no reliable D call. Germline V gene data show CDR1 as LGHNA and CDR2 as YSLEER. CDR3 length equals 13 residues. Trimming left V 4 bases short and J 5 bases short, with 11 bases between.

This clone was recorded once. CDR3 protein: CASSLAGRPSGNTIYF. CDR3 DNA: TGTGCCAGCAGCTTAGCAGGCCGACCCTCTGGAAACACCATATATTTT. This chain links TRBV7-2 with TRBJ1-3; D unresolved. V was clipped by 0 bases and J by 0 bases, with 9 bases between them. CDR1 is SGHTA and CDR2 is FQGNSA in the germline V gene. CDR3 length equals 16 residues.

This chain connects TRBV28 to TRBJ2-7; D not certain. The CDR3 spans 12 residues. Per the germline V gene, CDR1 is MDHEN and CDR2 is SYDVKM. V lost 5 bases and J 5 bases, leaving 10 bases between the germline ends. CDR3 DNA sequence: TGTGCCAGCAGTCCCCAAAGGGACGAGCAGTACTTC. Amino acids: CASSPQRDEQYF.

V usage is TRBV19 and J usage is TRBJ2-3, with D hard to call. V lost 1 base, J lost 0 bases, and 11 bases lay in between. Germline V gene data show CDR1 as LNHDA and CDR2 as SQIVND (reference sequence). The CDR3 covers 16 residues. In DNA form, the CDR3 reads TGTGCCAGTAGTATAGGGGTGACTCCTAGCACAGATACGCAGTATTTT. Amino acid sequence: CASSIGVTPSTDTQYF.

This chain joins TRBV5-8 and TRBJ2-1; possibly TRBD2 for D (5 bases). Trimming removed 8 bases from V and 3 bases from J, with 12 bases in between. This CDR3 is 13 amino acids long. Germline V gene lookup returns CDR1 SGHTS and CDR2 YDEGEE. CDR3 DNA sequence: TGTGCCAGTATTGAGGGTTTCTACAATGAGCAGTTCTTC. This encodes CASIEGFYNEQFF. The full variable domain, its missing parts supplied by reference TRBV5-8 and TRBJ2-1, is EAGVTQSPTHLIKTRGQQATLRCSPISGHTSVYWYQQALGLGLQFLLWYDEGEERNRGNFPPRFSGRQFPNYSSELNVNALELEDSALYLCASIEGFYNEQFFGPGTRLTVL.

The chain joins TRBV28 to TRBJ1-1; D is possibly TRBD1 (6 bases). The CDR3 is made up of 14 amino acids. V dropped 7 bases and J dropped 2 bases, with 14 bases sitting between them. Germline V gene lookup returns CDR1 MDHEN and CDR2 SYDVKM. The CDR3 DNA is TGTGCCAGCACCCCAATGGGACAAAACACTGAAGCTTTCTTT. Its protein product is CASTPMGQNTEAFF.

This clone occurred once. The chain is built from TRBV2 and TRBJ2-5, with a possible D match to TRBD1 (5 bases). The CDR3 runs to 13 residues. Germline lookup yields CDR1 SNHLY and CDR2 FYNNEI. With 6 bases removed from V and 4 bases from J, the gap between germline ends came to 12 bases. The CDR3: CASRLGVGETQYF. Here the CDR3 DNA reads TGTGCCAGCAGGCTAGGGGTGGGAGAGACCCAGTACTTC.

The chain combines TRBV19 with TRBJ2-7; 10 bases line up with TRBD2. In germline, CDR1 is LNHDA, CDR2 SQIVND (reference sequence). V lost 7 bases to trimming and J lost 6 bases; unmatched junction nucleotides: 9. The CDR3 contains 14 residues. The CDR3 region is CASTKAGGVGEQYF. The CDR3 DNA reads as TGTGCCAGTACCAAAGCGGGAGGGGTTGGCGAGCAGTACTTC.

As DNA, the CDR3 is TGCGCCAGCAGGGTATCCCTGCATGAGCAGTTCTTC. The encoded protein is CASRVSLHEQFF. The rearrangement links TRBV5-1 to TRBJ2-1; D unresolved. V dropped 5 bases and J dropped 8 bases, with 11 bases sitting between them. Germline V gives CDR1 SGHRS, CDR2 YFSETQ. This CDR3 contains 12 residues.

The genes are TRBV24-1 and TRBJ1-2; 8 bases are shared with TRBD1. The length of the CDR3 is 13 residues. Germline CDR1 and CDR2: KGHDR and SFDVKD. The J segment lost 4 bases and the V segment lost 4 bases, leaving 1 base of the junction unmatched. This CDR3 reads CATSEGQAYGYTF. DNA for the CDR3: TGTGCCACCAGTGAGGGACAGGCCTATGGCTACACCTTC.